This T cell receptor beta chain was sequenced for a study of shared clonotypes between healthy human individuals. Assay: immunoSEQ multiplex PCR; the TCRdb copy retains only in-frame clones and omits some. The sample has about 490,000 clones; roughly 85% are singletons. J lost 6 bases, V lost 6 bases, and 9 bases had no gene match. CDR3 length: 16 amino acids. Germline lookup yields CDR1 MRHNA and CDR2 SNTAGT. This sequence was found in a woman in her thirties or forties in good health. Some clones in this sample may be carry-over from other donors' samples. The V gene is TRBV6-4, the J gene TRBJ2-2; 11 nucleotides align to TRBD2. What was sequenced was PBMCs. The CDR3 bases are TGTGCCAGCAGCGCCGGGGGACTAGCGGCCCCCGGGGAGCTGTTTTTT. Protein product: CASSAGGLAAPGELFF.